This T cell receptor beta chain stems from a study of cytomegalovirus exposure and HLA in healthy donors. General study results and limits: Within an earlier analysis, most TCR beta V segments proved productive either about 90% or about 30% of the time. Researchers catalogued 160 or so TCR beta chains as cytomegalovirus-associated. Presence/absence analyses rested on an assumption that sequencing depth was roughly uniform across donors. Most sequenced TCRs were rare (though some public TCRs occurred in many donors).

A multiplex PCR was run with 60 Vbeta primers and 13 Jbeta primers. Using immunoSEQ multiplex PCR, the repertoire was profiled, and TCRdb retains in-frame clones only, with some absent. The sample shows over 110,000 clones, roughly three quarters of them seen only once. Comment on this clone: Its antigen is still unknown.

The germline V and J ends were trimmed by 5 bases and 5 bases, with 15 bases remaining between them. This CDR3 contains 14 residues. From germline, CDR1 is SGHTA and CDR2 FQGNSA. The rearrangement joins TRBV7-2 to TRBJ1-2, with D maybe TRBD1 (6 bases). The clonotype was recovered from a female donor in good health and CMV-seronegative. The sample was PBMCs. For the CDR3, the DNA is TGTGCCAGCAGCCTCCGGGGGGGCGAATATGGCTACACCTTC. It is translated as CASSLRGGEYGYTF. The variable domain in full, completed from reference TRBV7-2 and TRBJ1-2, reads GAGVSQSPSNKVTEKGKDVELRCDPISGHTALYWYRQSLGQGLEFLIYFQGNSAPDKSGLPSDRFSAERTGGSVSTLTIQRTQQEDSAVYLCASSLRGGEYGYTFGSGTRLTVV.